This TCR beta chain stems from a study of regulatory T cells in long-lasting Graves disease. Building the TCR beta libraries relied on iRepertoire HTBI primers, and CDR3 regions underwent Arm-PCR. From the multiplex PCR reads, TCRdb called clonotypes with MiXCR, one entry per CDR3 protein. Of over 500,000 distinct CDR3 sequences detected, about 16% appear once; the ten largest clones hold about 12%. Per the germline V gene, CDR1 is SQVTM and CDR2 is ANQGSEA. Trimming cost V 2 bases and J 3 bases, with 8 bases left between them. The CDR3 extends over 12 amino acids. Noted time point: newly diagnosed GD, antithyroid drugs for less than 3 months. Construction of the TCR library relied on RNA isolated from PBMCs. This sample was shared with a second study, whose subject was T cells in Graves' hyperthyroidism and ophthalmopathy. That work contributes: Primed by the HTBI set, a first-round RT-PCR was run on the TCR CDR3.

The TCR sequence derives from a man younger than 35 with Graves disease. Source: peripheral blood mononuclear cells (PBMCs), taken at new diagnosis, from a patient treated with antithyroid drugs. The chain recombines TRBV29-1 with TRBJ2-7; D remains unclear. This CDR3 reads CSVEMDYYEQYF. DNA for the CDR3: TGCAGCGTTGAAATGGATTACTACGAGCAGTACTTC.